What follows are 14 T cell receptor beta chains derived from one specimen sequenced in a study of blood T cell repertoires in COVID-19. TCRdb's table, derived via immunoSEQ multiplex PCR, lists solely in-frame clones and lacks some. This repertoire shows fewer than 350,000 clones, approximately 86% found once; its top ten account for 10% to 15%. The sample consisted of peripheral blood. The receptor set was obtained from a woman in her seventies with COVID-19, enrolled during active disease.

This clone was detected a few times. This CDR3 is CSASSTGDSYEQYF. The CDR3 nucleotides are TGCAGTGCTAGTAGCACCGGGGACTCCTACGAGCAGTACTTC. V is TRBV20-1 and J is TRBJ2-7, with a tentative D call TRBD2 (5 bases). Trimming took 3 bases from V and 0 from J, leaving 12 bases between them. CDR1 and CDR2 (germline): DFQATT, SNEGSKA (reference sequence). There are 14 residues in the CDR3.

This clone has a handful of counts. The genes are TRBV4-1 and TRBJ2-1; 8 bases agree with TRBD2. CDR1 MGHRA and CDR2 YSYEKL come from the germline V gene. V was pared by 0 bases and J by 6 bases, with 4 bases of the junction left unmatched. CDR3 size: 15 residues. The CDR3 loop is CASSQDIRGGNEQFF. DNA for the CDR3: TGCGCCAGCAGCCAAGATATCCGGGGGGGCAATGAGCAGTTCTTC.

The rearrangement links TRBV7-9 to TRBJ2-2, with unresolved D. CDR3 length: 15 amino acids. The germline V gene has CDR1 SEHNR and CDR2 FQNEAQ (reference sequence). The V end lost 1 base, the J end lost 1 base, and 7 bases lay between the germline ends. As DNA, the CDR3 is TGTGCCAGCAGCTTAGGACTCCTGAACACCGGGGAGCTGTTTTTT. Protein sequence: CASSLGLLNTGELFF.

CDR3: CASRTFSTDTQYF. CDR3 DNA sequence: TGCGCCAGCAGGACTTTTAGCACAGATACGCAGTATTTT. This chain connects TRBV5-1 to TRBJ2-3, with unresolved D. This CDR3 region has 13 residues. The V end was cut by 5 bases, the J end by 0 bases, with 7 bases between. CDR1 is SGHRS, CDR2 YFSETQ, per germline.

For the CDR3, the DNA is TGCAGCGTTGGACAGGCGGGGGGGCCCACAGATACGCAGTATTTT. Its protein product is CSVGQAGGPTDTQYF. The chain couples TRBV29-1 to TRBJ2-3, with 9 bases aligning to TRBD2. Trimming cost V 4 bases and J 2 bases; bases outside gene matches: 7. The CDR3 is 15 amino acids. Per the germline V gene, CDR1 is SQVTM and CDR2 is ANQGSEA.

This clone was observed a single time. The genes are TRBV3-1 (or the pseudogene TRBV3-2) and TRBJ1-2; D call uncertain. V lost 6 bases and J 7 bases, leaving 15 bases between the germline ends. CDR3 size: 13 residues. The germline CDR1 and CDR2 sequences are LGHDT and YNNKEL (reference sequence). The CDR3 bases are TGTGCCAGCAGTGCCGGGGAGTGGTCTGGCTACACCTTC. It specifies CASSAGEWSGYTF.

This clone was detected only once. The rearrangement links TRBV27 to TRBJ1-2; D may be TRBD1 (6 bases). Germline loops: CDR1 MNHEY, CDR2 SMNVEV (reference sequence). V lost 5 bases and J lost 6, with 16 bases in between. The CDR3 loop spans 14 amino acids. CDR3 DNA sequence: TGTGCCAGCAGTCCCCCGGACAGACCCAATGGCTACACCTTC. Protein product: CASSPPDRPNGYTF.

This clone showed up just once. V is TRBV30 and J is TRBJ1-2, with 8 bases that match TRBD1. Germline assignment: CDR1 GTSNPN and CDR2 SVGIG (reference sequence). Trimming removed 3 bases from V and 8 bases from J; junction bases left unmatched: 2. The CDR3 contains 11 residues. CDR3 residues: CAWSQGAGYTF. DNA for the CDR3: TGTGCCTGGAGCCAGGGGGCGGGCTACACCTTC.

The chain employs TRBV9 and TRBJ2-3; no definite D call. Germline CDR1 SGDLS, CDR2 YYNGEE. There are 13 residues in the CDR3. V was cut by 0 bases and J by 6 bases, with 8 bases left in between. The CDR3 is CASSVGLTDTQYF. CDR3 DNA sequence: TGTGCCAGCAGCGTAGGACTCACGGATACGCAGTATTTT. The variable domain in full, completed from reference TRBV9 and TRBJ2-3, reads DSGVTQTPKHLITATGQRVTLRCSPRSGDLSVYWYQQSLDQGLQFLIQYYNGEERAKGNILERFSAQQFPDLHSELNLSSLELGDSALYFCASSVGLTDTQYFGPGTRLTVL.

This chain uses TRBV6-5 with TRBJ1-6; D not resolved. The germline V and J ends were trimmed by 6 bases and 10 bases, with 10 bases remaining between them. This CDR3 contains 12 residues. CDR1 is MNHEY and CDR2 is SVGAGI in the germline V gene. The DNA of the CDR3 is TGTGCCAGCAGGGTTACGGGATCACCCCTCCACTTT. This sequence encodes CASRVTGSPLHF.

The chain has TRBV27 and TRBJ1-1; D uncertain. The CDR3 has 14 amino acids. V was clipped by 5 bases and J by 4 bases, with 14 bases between them. Germline-derived CDR1 and CDR2 are MNHEY and SMNVEV (reference sequence). CDR3 protein: CASSPSSWLTEAFF. The CDR3 DNA reads TGTGCCAGCAGTCCCTCTAGTTGGCTCACTGAAGCTTTCTTT.

This clone was found a few times. The chain recombines TRBV5-6 with TRBJ1-2, with D perhaps matching TRBD1 (6 bases). V was cut by 1 base and J by 5 bases, with 15 bases left in between. Germline V gives CDR1 SGHDT, CDR2 YYEEEE. The CDR3 is made up of 15 amino acids. CDR3 loop: CASSLFAGAEYGYTF. The CDR3 nucleotides are TGTGCCAGCAGCTTGTTCGCAGGGGCAGAATATGGCTACACCTTC.

The genes are TRBV3-1 (or the pseudogene TRBV3-2) and TRBJ1-2, with 10 bases lining up with TRBD1. V lost 3 bases to trimming and J lost 14 bases; unmatched junction nucleotides: 6. This CDR3 is built from 12 residues. The germline V gene has CDR1 LGHDT and CDR2 YNNKEL (reference sequence). The CDR3 here is CASSQRGQGGTF. The CDR3 nucleotides read TGTGCCAGCAGCCAGCGCGGACAGGGGGGGACCTTC.

The chain employs TRBV10-3 and TRBJ1-4, with TRBD1 matching over 9 bases. Germline values: CDR1 ENHRY, CDR2 SYGVKD. This CDR3 region has 18 residues. V was pared by 0 bases and J by 7 bases, with 12 bases of the junction left unmatched. The chain's CDR3 is CAISESRDREPSAEKLFF. CDR3 DNA sequence: TGTGCCATCAGTGAGTCGAGGGACAGGGAGCCGTCTGCTGAAAAACTGTTTTTT.